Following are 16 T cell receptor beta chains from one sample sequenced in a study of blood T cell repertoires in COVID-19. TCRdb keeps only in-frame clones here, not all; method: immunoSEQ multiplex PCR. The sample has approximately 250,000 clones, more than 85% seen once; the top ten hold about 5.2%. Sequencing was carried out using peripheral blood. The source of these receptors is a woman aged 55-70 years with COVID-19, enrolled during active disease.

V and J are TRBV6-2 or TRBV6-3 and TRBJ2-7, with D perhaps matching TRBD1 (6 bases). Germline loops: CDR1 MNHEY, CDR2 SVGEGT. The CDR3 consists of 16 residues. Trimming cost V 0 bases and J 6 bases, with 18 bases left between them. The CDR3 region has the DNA TGTGCCAGCAGTTACTCGCTTAGTCGACAGGTAGGCGAGCAGTACTTC. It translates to CASSYSLSRQVGEQYF.

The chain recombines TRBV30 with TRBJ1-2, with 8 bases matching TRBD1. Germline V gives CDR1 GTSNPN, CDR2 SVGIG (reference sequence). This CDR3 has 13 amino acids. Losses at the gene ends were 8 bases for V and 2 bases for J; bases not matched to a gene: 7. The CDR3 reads CAAPDRVNYGYTF. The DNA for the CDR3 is TGTGCCGCCCCGGACAGGGTAAACTATGGCTACACCTTC.

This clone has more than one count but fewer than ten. The CDR3 nucleotides read TGTGCCAGTAGCCGGACAGGGGGATTGGACGAGCAGTACTTC. It codes for CASSRTGGLDEQYF. The chain uses TRBV19 and TRBJ2-7, with 10 bases that match TRBD1. This CDR3 is 14 amino acids long. The J segment lost 5 bases and the V segment lost 6 bases, leaving 7 bases of the junction unmatched. Germline assignment: CDR1 LNHDA and CDR2 SQIVND (reference sequence).

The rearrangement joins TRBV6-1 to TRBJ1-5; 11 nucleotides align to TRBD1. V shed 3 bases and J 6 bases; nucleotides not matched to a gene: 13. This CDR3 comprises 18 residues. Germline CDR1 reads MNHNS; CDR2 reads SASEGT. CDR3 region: CASSEHRLDRGQRQPQHF. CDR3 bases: TGTGCCAGCAGTGAGCACCGACTGGACAGGGGGCAGCGTCAGCCCCAGCATTTT.

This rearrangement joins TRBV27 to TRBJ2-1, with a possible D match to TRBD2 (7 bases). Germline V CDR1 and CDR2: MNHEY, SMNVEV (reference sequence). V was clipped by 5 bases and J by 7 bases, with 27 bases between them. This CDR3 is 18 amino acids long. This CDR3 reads CASSLRGGTVLQFNEQFF. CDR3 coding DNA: TGTGCCAGCAGTCTAAGGGGGGGAACGGTCTTACAATTTAATGAGCAGTTCTTC.

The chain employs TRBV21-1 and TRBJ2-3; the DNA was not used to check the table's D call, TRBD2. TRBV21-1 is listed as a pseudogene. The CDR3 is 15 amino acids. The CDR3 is CASSKIRGSIDTQYF. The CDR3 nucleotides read TGTGCCAGCAGCAAAATCCGCGGGAGTATTGATACGCAGTATTTT.

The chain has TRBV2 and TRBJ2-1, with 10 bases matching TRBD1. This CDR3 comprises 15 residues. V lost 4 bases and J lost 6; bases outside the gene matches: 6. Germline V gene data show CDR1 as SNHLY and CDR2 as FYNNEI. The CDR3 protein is CASSGDRGSFNEQFF. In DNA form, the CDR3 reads TGTGCCAGCAGTGGGGACAGGGGTTCATTCAATGAGCAGTTCTTC.

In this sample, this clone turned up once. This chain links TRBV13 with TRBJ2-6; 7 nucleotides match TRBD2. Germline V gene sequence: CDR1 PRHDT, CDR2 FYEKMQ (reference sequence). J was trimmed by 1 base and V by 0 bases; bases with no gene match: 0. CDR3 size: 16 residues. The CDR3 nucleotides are TGTGCCAGCAGCTTAGGCGGGGGGTCTGGGGCCAACGTCCTGACTTTC. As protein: CASSLGGGSGANVLTF.

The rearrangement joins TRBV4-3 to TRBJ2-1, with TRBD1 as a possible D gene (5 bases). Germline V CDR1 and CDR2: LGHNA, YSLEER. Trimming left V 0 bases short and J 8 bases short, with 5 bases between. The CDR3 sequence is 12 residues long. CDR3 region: CASSQEGHEQFF. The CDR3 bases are TGCGCCAGCAGCCAAGAGGGGCATGAGCAGTTCTTC.

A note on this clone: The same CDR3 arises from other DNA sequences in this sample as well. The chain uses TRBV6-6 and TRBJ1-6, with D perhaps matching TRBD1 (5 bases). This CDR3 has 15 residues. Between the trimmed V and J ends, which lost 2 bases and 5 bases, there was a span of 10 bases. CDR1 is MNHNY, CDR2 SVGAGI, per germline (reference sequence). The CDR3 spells CASSYRQSDNSPLHF. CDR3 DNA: TGTGCCAGCAGTTACCGACAGAGTGATAATTCACCCCTCCACTTT.

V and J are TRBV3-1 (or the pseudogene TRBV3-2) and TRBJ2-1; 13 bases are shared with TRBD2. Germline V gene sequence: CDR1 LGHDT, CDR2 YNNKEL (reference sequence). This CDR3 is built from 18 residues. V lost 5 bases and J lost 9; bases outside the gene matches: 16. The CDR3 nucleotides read TGTGCCAGCAGCACCCGCTCGTGGACTAGCGGGAGTTCGGGTGAGCAGTTCTTC. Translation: CASSTRSWTSGSSGEQFF.

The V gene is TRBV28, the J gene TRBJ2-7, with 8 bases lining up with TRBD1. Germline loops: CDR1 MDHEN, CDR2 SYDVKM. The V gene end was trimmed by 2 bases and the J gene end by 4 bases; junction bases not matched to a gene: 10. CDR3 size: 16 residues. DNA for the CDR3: TGTGCCAGCAGTTTAACGGGTCAGGGGGCGTTTTACGAGCAGTACTTC. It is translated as CASSLTGQGAFYEQYF.

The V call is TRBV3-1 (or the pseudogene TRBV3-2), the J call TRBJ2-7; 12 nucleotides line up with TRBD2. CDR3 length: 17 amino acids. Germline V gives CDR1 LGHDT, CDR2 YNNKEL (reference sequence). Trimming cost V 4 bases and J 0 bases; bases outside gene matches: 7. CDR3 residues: CASSPLAGGRGSYEQYF. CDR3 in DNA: TGTGCCAGCAGCCCTCTAGCGGGAGGGCGGGGCTCCTACGAGCAGTACTTC.

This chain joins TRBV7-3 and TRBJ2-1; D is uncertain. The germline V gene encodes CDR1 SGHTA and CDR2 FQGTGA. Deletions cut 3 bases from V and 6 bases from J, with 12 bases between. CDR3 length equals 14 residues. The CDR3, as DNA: TGTGCCAGCAGCTTGTCGGGTCTACGCAATGAGCAGTTCTTC. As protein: CASSLSGLRNEQFF.

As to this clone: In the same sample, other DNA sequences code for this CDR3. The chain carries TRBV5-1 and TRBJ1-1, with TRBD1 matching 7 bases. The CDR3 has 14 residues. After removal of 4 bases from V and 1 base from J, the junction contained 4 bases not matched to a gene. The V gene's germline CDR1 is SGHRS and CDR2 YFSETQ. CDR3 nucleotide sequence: TGCGCCAGCAGCAGACAGGGTGGGAACACTGAAGCTTTCTTT. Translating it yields CASSRQGGNTEAFF.

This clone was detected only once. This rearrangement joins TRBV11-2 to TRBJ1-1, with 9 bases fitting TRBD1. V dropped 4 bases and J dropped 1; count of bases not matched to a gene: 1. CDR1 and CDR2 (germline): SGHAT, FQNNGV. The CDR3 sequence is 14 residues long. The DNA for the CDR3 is TGTGCCAGCAGCTGGGACAGGGCGAACACTGAAGCTTTCTTT. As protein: CASSWDRANTEAFF.